What follows describes a single TCR beta chain. TCR beta rearrangements were amplified from peripheral blood genomic DNA. These data come from a study of T cell repertoires in aging, cancer and after chemotherapy. Rearranged V-D-J TRB sequences were amplified with a mixed TRB-A/B primer pool. TCRdb re-derived calls from the multiplex PCR reads in MiXCR, one entry per CDR3 protein. Among a few thousand distinct CDR3 sequences listed, more than 50% were seen once. CDR3 length equals 12 residues. The V end was cut by 5 bases, the J end by 6 bases, with 8 bases between. The chain couples TRBV12-3 or TRBV12-4 to TRBJ1-5; D ambiguous. The clonotype was recovered from a human donor with a solid tumor. The sequenced sample was blood. Written as DNA, the CDR3 is TGTGCCAGCAGTCCCACGTCTCAGCCCCAGCATTTT. Protein product: CASSPTSQPQHF.